Described below is a single T cell receptor beta chain sequence and its context. What it binds is not known. Some clones are missing from TCRdb's copy, which holds only in-frame ones; the method was immunoSEQ multiplex PCR. The table records approximately 32,000 clones, around 90% of them present only once. This sample was included in a study of a mutant IDH1 vaccine in newly diagnosed glioma. Study background: The initiation of vaccination occurred 4-6 weeks after radiotherapy alone, or with temozolomide cycles. Most patients had radiochemotherapy with temozolomide before enrollment; others had one alone.

Time point described: week 47, end of study. Topical imiquimod was applied with each vaccine dose, which held 300 ug of mutant IDH1 20-mer peptide. Source: PBMCs, taken from a glioma patient whose treatment included an IDH1 peptide vaccine. The source is a man aged 40-49 years with glioma.

DNA of the CDR3: TGTGCCAGCAGCGTCGGGACCCACGAGGTAGAGACCCAGTACTTC. Translated, it gives CASSVGTHEVETQYF. The chain employs TRBV9 and TRBJ2-5; D may correspond to TRBD1 or TRBD2 (5 bases each). The ends were cut back, 2 bases at V and 4 bases at J, with 15 bases in the middle. The V gene's germline CDR1 is SGDLS and CDR2 YYNGEE. The CDR3 covers 15 residues.